Below are 22 T cell receptor beta chains sequenced from a single sample in a study of a mutant IDH1 vaccine in newly diagnosed glioma (dated by TCRdb to the early 2020s). The sample's time point, from its label and the paper: week 35, safety follow-up. Every vaccine dose consisted of 300 ug of a 20-mer mutant IDH1 peptide in Montanide, administered subcutaneously together with topical imiquimod. Libraries came from the immunoSEQ multiplex PCR assay. TCRdb limited this immuneACCESS table to in-frame rearrangements with V and J called. A share of clones is missing; checked studies link under half to unresolved V genes, and the rest is unexplained. In all, the sample holds about 64,000 clones, and 65% to 75% of those were seen once. Over 3.5% of the sample is held by the ten biggest clonotypes. No antigen has been assigned to these receptors. The sample was PBMCs, taken from a glioma patient whose treatment included an IDH1 peptide vaccine. All receptors come from a man aged 45 to 65 with glioma.

This chain connects TRBV19 to TRBJ2-2; D is perhaps TRBD1 (6 bases). V was trimmed by 7 bases and J by 2 bases, leaving 11 bases between them. Looked up from germline, CDR1 is LNHDA and CDR2 is SQIVND (reference sequence). The CDR3 length is 14 residues. CDR3 amino acids: CASIRTVNTGELFF. As DNA, the CDR3 is TGTGCCAGTATTAGGACAGTTAACACCGGGGAGCTGTTTTTT.

This clone was counted between two and nine times. This chain joins TRBV29-1 and TRBJ1-1, with D possibly being TRBD1 (6 bases). V dropped 4 bases and J dropped 2 bases, with 20 bases sitting between them. CDR1 is SQVTM, CDR2 ANQGSEA, per germline. This CDR3 has 16 amino acids. CDR3 residues: CSVAQTRGGRNTEAFF. For the CDR3, the DNA is TGCAGCGTTGCTCAAACCAGGGGAGGAAGAAACACTGAAGCTTTCTTT.

This chain joins TRBV7-2 and TRBJ2-1; D may be TRBD1 (6 bases). CDR3 length equals 15 residues. The germline CDR1 and CDR2 sequences are SGHTA and FQGNSA. Trimming stripped 5 bases from V and 2 bases from J, with 13 bases between. CDR3 DNA sequence: TGTGCCAGCAGCCCTAGACAGGAAACCTACAATGAGCAGTTCTTC. Its protein product is CASSPRQETYNEQFF.

This sequence joins TRBV5-6 and TRBJ2-5; D not certain. The V gene lost 7 bases and the J gene lost 7 bases, with 14 bases spanning the gap. There are 12 residues in the CDR3. The germline V gene encodes CDR1 SGHDT and CDR2 YYEEEE. CDR3 residues: CASSRSSGTQYF. CDR3 nucleotides: TGTGCCAGCTCGAGGAGCTCCGGGACCCAGTACTTC.

V and J are TRBV18 and TRBJ1-4; 8 nucleotides align to TRBD1. J lost 3 bases, V lost 1 base, and 4 bases had no gene match. Germline loops: CDR1 KGHSH, CDR2 LQKENI. This CDR3 has 16 amino acids. This CDR3 reads CASSPRTGWANEKLFF. As DNA, the CDR3 is TGTGCCAGCTCACCACGGACAGGGTGGGCTAATGAAAAACTGTTTTTT.

The chain uses TRBV4-1 and TRBJ1-2; D not resolved. This CDR3 region has 14 residues. Germline CDR1 MGHRA, CDR2 YSYEKL. V gave up 1 base and J gave up 3 bases, with 9 bases separating them. In DNA form, the CDR3 reads TGCGCCAGCAGCCAAGTGGGCGTTGACTATGGCTACACCTTC. This codes for CASSQVGVDYGYTF.

This chain links TRBV30 with TRBJ2-7, with TRBD1 identical over 9 bases. The V and J ends lost 5 bases and 12 bases, in that order; junction bases with no gene match: 11. Germline lookup yields CDR1 GTSNPN and CDR2 SVGIG (reference sequence). CDR3 length: 12 amino acids. The CDR3 DNA reads as TGTGCCTGGGTACTGCCGGGACAGGGTCCGTACTTC. Translation: CAWVLPGQGPYF.

CDR3 sequence: CASSLSVGSGANVLTF. CDR3 sequence (DNA): TGCGCCAGCAGCCTAAGCGTAGGCTCTGGGGCCAACGTCCTGACTTTC. The chain couples TRBV4-3 to TRBJ2-6; D is uncertain. The germline gives CDR1 LGHNA, CDR2 YSLEER. There are 16 residues in the CDR3. Trimming cost V 4 bases and J 0 bases, with 10 bases left between them.

The gene calls are TRBV7-2 and TRBJ1-4, with a possible D match to TRBD1 (5 bases). CDR3 length: 14 residues. Germline CDR1 is SGHTA and CDR2 is FQGNSA. V lost 10 bases to trimming and J lost 0 bases, with 12 bases between them. Here the CDR3 DNA reads TGTGCCACCCGGGACCTCGCAACTAATGAAAAACTGTTTTTT. This translates into CATRDLATNEKLFF. The entire variable domain, with the rest obtained from reference TRBV7-2 and TRBJ1-4, is as follows: GAGVSQSPSNKVTEKGKDVELRCDPISGHTALYWYRQSLGQGLEFLIYFQGNSAPDKSGLPSDRFSAERTGGSVSTLTIQRTQQEDSAVYLCATRDLATNEKLFFGSGTQLSVL.

The V and J genes are TRBV7-2 and TRBJ2-5, with 13 bases lining up with TRBD2. The germline V gene encodes CDR1 SGHTA and CDR2 FQGNSA. V lost 0 bases and J lost 4; bases outside the gene matches: 2. The CDR3 runs to 16 residues. The CDR3 DNA follows: TGTGCCAGCAGCTTAGCAGGACTAGCGGGGGTAGAGACCCAGTACTTC. This encodes CASSLAGLAGVETQYF.

This clone was picked up a small number of times. The V gene is TRBV20-1, the J gene TRBJ1-2; D is perhaps TRBD1 (5 bases). The germline CDR1 and CDR2 sequences are DFQATT and SNEGSKA (reference sequence). This CDR3 is 11 amino acids long. V lost 4 bases to trimming and J lost 8 bases, with 11 bases between them. Here the CDR3 DNA reads TGCAGTGCTACAGGGTTTGAGGGCTACACCTTC. Translation gives CSATGFEGYTF.

This chain joins TRBV9 and TRBJ2-1, with a tentative D call TRBD2 (7 bases). Trimming stripped 0 bases from V and 6 bases from J, with 13 bases between. This CDR3 spans 15 amino acids. The germline gives CDR1 SGDLS, CDR2 YYNGEE. CDR3 nucleotides: TGTGCCAGCAGCGTAGGGGAGGGGGGGCTCAATGAGCAGTTCTTC. This sequence encodes CASSVGEGGLNEQFF.

This clone was seen once. The chain has TRBV6-1 and TRBJ1-3; the D is unclear. Between the trimmed V and J ends, which lost 6 bases and 0 bases, there was a span of 12 bases. Germline V gene sequence: CDR1 MNHNS, CDR2 SASEGT. The length of the CDR3 is 15 residues. The CDR3 sequence is CASRPTVTSGNTIYF. CDR3 in DNA: TGTGCCAGCAGGCCTACGGTTACCTCTGGAAACACCATATATTTT.

This sequence joins TRBV6-1 and TRBJ1-2; D not certain. CDR3 size: 10 residues. Trimming stripped 8 bases from V and 4 bases from J, with 5 bases between. Germline loops: CDR1 MNHNS, CDR2 SASEGT. DNA of the CDR3: TGTGCCAGCGAGGGCTATGGCTACACCTTC. Its translation: CASEGYGYTF.

The V gene is TRBV21-1, the J gene TRBJ2-6; the table's D call, TRBD1, was not checked against the DNA. TRBV21-1 is a recognized pseudogene. The CDR3 is 18 residues long. The CDR3 is CASSIEQGEISGANVLTF. The CDR3 region has the DNA TGTGCCAGCAGCATCGAACAGGGGGAGATCTCTGGGGCCAACGTCCTGACTTTC.

V usage is TRBV30 and J usage is TRBJ2-5; TRBD2 matches at 12 bases. Trimming cost V 1 base and J 1 base; bases outside gene matches: 4. The CDR3 is 16 residues long. CDR1 and CDR2 (germline): GTSNPN, SVGIG (reference sequence). In DNA, the CDR3 is TGTGCCTGGAGTGGACTAGCGGGGGCAATCCAAGAGACCCAGTACTTC. As protein: CAWSGLAGAIQETQYF.

The rearrangement joins TRBV5-1 to TRBJ2-2; either TRBD1 or TRBD2 may fit D (5 bases each). The CDR3 contains 15 residues. Trimming removed 1 base from V and 3 bases from J, with 10 bases in between. Germline V gives CDR1 SGHRS, CDR2 YFSETQ. CDR3 sequence reads: CASSLRGPHTGELFF. The CDR3 nucleotides are TGCGCCAGCAGCTTGCGGGGACCGCACACCGGGGAGCTGTTTTTT.

There are a few counts of this clone. This CDR3 reads CASSLQGDTEAFF. The CDR3, as DNA: TGTGCCAGCAGCTTACAGGGGGACACTGAAGCTTTCTTT. The V call is TRBV11-2, the J call TRBJ1-1, with 7 bases fitting TRBD1. The germline V gene has CDR1 SGHAT and CDR2 FQNNGV. The CDR3 length is 13 residues. Trimming removed 2 bases from V and 3 bases from J; junction bases left unmatched: 0.

The chain employs TRBV6-5 and TRBJ1-5; D perhaps matches TRBD1 (6 bases). The V gene's germline CDR1 is MNHEY and CDR2 SVGAGI. The CDR3 extends over 13 amino acids. V was cut by 8 bases and J by 7 bases, with 15 bases left in between. The CDR3 sequence is CASGPSGVQPQHF. CDR3 nucleotides: TGTGCCAGCGGGCCGTCAGGGGTACAGCCCCAGCATTTT.

The chain uses TRBV4-1 and TRBJ1-4; TRBD1 agrees at 8 bases. The ends lost 1 base at V and 4 bases at J; junction bases unmatched: 5. CDR3 length: 16 amino acids. Germline V CDR1 and CDR2: MGHRA, YSYEKL. The CDR3 DNA reads TGCGCCAGCAGCCAAGGAAGGACAGGGAGTAATGAAAAACTGTTTTTT. Translation: CASSQGRTGSNEKLFF.

The J gene is TRBJ1-4, the V gene TRBV19; D is unresolved. Per the germline V gene, CDR1 is LNHDA and CDR2 is SQIVND (reference sequence). This CDR3 has 13 residues. V dropped 7 bases and J dropped 3 bases, with 9 bases sitting between them. CDR3 amino acids: CASTAGPNEKLFF. The CDR3 DNA is TGTGCCAGTACCGCGGGCCCTAATGAAAAACTGTTTTTT.

The chain recombines TRBV5-1 with TRBJ2-1, with 9 nucleotides matching TRBD1. V dropped 0 bases and J dropped 14; count of bases not matched to a gene: 0. CDR1 is SGHRS and CDR2 is YFSETQ in the germline V gene. The CDR3 has 11 residues. This chain's CDR3 is CASSLGQGEFF. Here the CDR3 DNA reads TGCGCCAGCAGCTTGGGACAGGGGGAGTTCTTC. The full variable domain, rest sourced from reference TRBV5-1 and TRBJ2-1, is KAGVTQTPRYLIKTRGQQVTLSCSPISGHRSVSWYQQTPGQGLQFLFEYFSETQRNKGNFPGRFSGRQFSNSRSEMNVSTLELGDSALYLCASSLGQGEFFGPGTRLTVL.